This TCR beta chain was sequenced in a study of shared clonotypes between healthy human individuals. Cells designated naive CD8 were CD45RO-negative and were positively selected for CCR7, with terminally differentiated effector memory CD45RA+ cells excluded. As for this clone: Its antigen is as yet unknown.

Notes on the study in general: Rarefaction demonstrated incomplete sorted-subset sequencing despite large depth.

The assay was immunoSEQ multiplex PCR, and TCRdb's table has in-frame clones only and misses some. This table has about 2,100,000 clones, around 93% appearing once. Germline V gene lookup returns CDR1 SGHAT and CDR2 FQNNGV. V gave up 4 bases and J gave up 4 bases, with 11 bases separating them. The CDR3 consists of 14 residues. Material: naive CD8+ T cells from PBMCs. This clonotype was obtained from a man aged 18 to 30 in good health. Some clones in this sample may be carry-over from other donors' samples. The chain links TRBV11-2 to TRBJ2-1; D call uncertain. CDR3 loop: CASSWVLGYNEQFF. The CDR3 DNA reads TGTGCCAGCAGCTGGGTACTGGGTTACAATGAGCAGTTCTTC. The full variable domain, rest sourced from reference TRBV11-2 and TRBJ2-1, is EAGVAQSPRYKIIEKRQSVAFWCNPISGHATLYWYQQILGQGPKLLIQFQNNGVVDDSQLPKDRFSAERLKGVDSTLKIQPAKLEDSAVYLCASSWVLGYNEQFFGPGTRLTVL.